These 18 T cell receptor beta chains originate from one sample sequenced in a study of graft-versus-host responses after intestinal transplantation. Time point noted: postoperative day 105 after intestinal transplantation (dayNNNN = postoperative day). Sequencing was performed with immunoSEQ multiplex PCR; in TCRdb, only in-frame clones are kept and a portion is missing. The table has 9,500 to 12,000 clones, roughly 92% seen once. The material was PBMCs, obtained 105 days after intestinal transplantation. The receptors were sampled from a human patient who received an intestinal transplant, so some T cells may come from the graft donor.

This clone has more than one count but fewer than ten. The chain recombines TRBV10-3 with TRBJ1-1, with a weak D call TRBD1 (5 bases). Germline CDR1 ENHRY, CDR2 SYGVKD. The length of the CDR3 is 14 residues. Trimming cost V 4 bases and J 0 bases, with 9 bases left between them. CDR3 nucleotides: TGTGCCATCAGTGGGGGGGGGATGAACACTGAAGCTTTCTTT. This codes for CAISGGGMNTEAFF.

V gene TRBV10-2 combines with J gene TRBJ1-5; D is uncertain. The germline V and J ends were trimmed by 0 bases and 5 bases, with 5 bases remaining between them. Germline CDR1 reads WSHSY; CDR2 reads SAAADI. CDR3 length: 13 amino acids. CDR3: CASSESTYQPQHF. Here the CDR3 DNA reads TGCGCCAGCAGTGAGTCCACATATCAGCCCCAGCATTTT.

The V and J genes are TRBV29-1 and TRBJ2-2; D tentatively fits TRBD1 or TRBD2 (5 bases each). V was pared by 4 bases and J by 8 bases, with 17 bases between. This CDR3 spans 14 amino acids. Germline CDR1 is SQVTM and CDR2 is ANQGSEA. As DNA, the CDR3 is TGCAGCGTTGCAAGGTCCGGGGCCGCGGGGGAGCTGTTTTTT. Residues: CSVARSGAAGELFF.

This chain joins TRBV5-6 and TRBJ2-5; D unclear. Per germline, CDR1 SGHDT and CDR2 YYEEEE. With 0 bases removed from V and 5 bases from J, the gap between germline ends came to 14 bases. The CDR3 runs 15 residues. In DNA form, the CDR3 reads TGTGCCAGCAGCTTGGCCGGGCCCAGTCGTGAGACCCAGTACTTC. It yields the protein CASSLAGPSRETQYF.

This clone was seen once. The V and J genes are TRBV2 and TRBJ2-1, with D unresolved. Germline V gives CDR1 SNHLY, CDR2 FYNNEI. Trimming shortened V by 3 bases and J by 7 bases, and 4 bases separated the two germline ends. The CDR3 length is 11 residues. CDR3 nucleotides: TGTGCCAGCAGTGACAGGAATGAGCAGTTCTTC. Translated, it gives CASSDRNEQFF.

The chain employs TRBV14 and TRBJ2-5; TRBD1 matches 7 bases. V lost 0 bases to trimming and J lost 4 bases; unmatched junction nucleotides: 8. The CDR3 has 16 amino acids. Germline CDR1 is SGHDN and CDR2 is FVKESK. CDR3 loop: CASSQDHVNRGETQYF. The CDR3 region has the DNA TGTGCCAGCAGCCAAGATCACGTGAACAGGGGAGAGACCCAGTACTTC.

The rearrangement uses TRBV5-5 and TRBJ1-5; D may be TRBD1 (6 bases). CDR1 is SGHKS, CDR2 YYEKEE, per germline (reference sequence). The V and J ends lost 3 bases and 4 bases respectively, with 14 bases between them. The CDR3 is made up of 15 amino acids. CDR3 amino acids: CASSSTGRGNQPQHF. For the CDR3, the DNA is TGTGCCAGCAGCTCTACAGGGAGAGGGAATCAGCCCCAGCATTTT.

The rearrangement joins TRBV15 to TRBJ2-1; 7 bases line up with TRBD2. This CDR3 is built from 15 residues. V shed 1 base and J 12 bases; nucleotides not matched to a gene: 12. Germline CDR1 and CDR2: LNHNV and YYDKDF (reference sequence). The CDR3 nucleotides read TGTGCCACCAGCAGAGGCCGGGACTACCCCAGAGGGCAGTTCTTC. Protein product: CATSRGRDYPRGQFF. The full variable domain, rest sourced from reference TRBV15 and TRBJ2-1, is DAMVIQNPRYQVTQFGKPVTLSCSQTLNHNVMYWYQQKSSQAPKLLFHYYDKDFNNEADTPDNFQSRRPNTSFCFLDIRSPGLGDTAMYLCATSRGRDYPRGQFFGPGTRLTVL.

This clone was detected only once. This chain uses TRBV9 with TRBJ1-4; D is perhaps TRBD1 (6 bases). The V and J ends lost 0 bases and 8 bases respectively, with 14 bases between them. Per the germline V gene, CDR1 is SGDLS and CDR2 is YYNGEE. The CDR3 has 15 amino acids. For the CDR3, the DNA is TGTGCCAGCAGCGTAGGGGGGGCCGAAGGAGAAAAACTGTTTTTT. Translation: CASSVGGAEGEKLFF.

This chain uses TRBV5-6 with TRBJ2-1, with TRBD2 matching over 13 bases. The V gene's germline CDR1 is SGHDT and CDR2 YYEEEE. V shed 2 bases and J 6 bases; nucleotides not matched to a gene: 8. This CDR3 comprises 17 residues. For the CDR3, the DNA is TGTGCCAGCAGCTTCAGGAGGGGACTAGCGGGATCCAATGAGCAGTTCTTC. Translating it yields CASSFRRGLAGSNEQFF.

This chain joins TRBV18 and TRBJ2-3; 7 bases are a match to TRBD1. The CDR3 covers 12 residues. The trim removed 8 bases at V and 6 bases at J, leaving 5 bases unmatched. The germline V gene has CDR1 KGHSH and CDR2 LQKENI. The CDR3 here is CASTTGRDTQYF. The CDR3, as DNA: TGTGCCAGCACGACAGGGCGTGATACGCAGTATTTT.

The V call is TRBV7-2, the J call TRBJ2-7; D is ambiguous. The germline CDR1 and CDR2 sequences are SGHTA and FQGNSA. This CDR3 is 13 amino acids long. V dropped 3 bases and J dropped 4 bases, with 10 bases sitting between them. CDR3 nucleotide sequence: TGTGCCAGCAGCTTTATCCCCGGATACGAGCAGTACTTC. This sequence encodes CASSFIPGYEQYF.

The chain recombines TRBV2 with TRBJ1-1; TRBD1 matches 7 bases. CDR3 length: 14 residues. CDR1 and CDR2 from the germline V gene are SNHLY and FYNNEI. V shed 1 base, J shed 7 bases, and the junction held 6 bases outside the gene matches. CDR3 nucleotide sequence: TGTGCCAGCAGTGAAGGGGGACAGAGAGTTGAAGCTTTCTTT. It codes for CASSEGGQRVEAFF.

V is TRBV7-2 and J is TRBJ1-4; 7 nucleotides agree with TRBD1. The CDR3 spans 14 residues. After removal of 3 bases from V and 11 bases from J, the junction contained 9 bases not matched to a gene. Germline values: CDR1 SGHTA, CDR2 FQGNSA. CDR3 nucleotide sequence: TGTGCCAGCAGCTTTATACCAGGGGGGCCGAAACTGTTTTTT. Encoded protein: CASSFIPGGPKLFF.

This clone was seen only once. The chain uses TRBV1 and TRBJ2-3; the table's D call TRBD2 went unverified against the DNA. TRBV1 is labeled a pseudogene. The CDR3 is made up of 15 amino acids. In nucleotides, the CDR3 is TGCACCAGCAGCAGATCGGGGGGGCAGACAGATACGCAGTATTTT. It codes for CTSSRSGGQTDTQYF.

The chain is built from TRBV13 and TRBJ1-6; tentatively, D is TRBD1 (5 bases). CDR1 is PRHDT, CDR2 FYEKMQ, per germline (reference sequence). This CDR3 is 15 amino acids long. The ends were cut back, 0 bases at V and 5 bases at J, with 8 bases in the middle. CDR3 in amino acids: CASSLGGRDNSPLHF. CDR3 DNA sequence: TGTGCCAGCAGCTTAGGTGGCAGGGATAATTCACCCCTCCACTTT.

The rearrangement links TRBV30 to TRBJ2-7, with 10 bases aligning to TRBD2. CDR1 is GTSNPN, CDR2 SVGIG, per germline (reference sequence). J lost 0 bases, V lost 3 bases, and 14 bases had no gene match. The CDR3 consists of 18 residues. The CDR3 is CAWSDQRRTSGDSYEQYF. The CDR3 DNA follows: TGTGCCTGGAGCGATCAGCGCCGGACTAGCGGCGACTCCTACGAGCAGTACTTC.

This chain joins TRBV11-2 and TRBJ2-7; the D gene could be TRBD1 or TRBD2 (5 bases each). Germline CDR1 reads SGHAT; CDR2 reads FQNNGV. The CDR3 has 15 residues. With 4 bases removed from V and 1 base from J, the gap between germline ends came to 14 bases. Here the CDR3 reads CASSWGNEGSYEQYF. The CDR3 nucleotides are TGTGCCAGCAGCTGGGGTAACGAGGGGTCCTACGAGCAGTACTTC.